The 26 T cell receptor beta chains below were found in one sample sequenced in a study of shared clonotypes between healthy human individuals (dated by TCRdb to 2020 to 2022). Library prep was done by the immunoSEQ multiplex PCR assay. TCRdb limited this immuneACCESS table to in-frame rearrangements with V and J called. A share of clones is missing; checked studies link under half to unresolved V genes, and the rest is unexplained. Here the sample has over a million clones; around 97% occur a single time. The ten largest clones represent 0.95% to 1.5% of the sample. Sample: naive CD4+ T cells sorted from blood. The label giving this sample's cell subset or site can be read as: CD45RA+ positively selected. The receptors come from a man younger than 45 in good health.

Details on this clone: The identical CDR3 is also encoded by other nucleotide sequences in the sample. The chain is built from TRBV5-1 and TRBJ1-1; 7 bases fit TRBD1. CDR1 SGHRS and CDR2 YFSETQ come from the germline V gene. V was pared by 5 bases and J by 4 bases, with 5 bases of the junction left unmatched. This CDR3 spans 13 amino acids. The CDR3 bases are TGCGCCAGCAGTTCAGGGGGGAGCACTGAAGCTTTCTTT. Translated: CASSSGGSTEAFF.

This sequence joins TRBV7-2 and TRBJ2-5; unclear D gene. Trimming pared 3 bases from V and 1 base from J, leaving 6 bases between. The germline CDR1 and CDR2 sequences are SGHTA and FQGNSA. The CDR3 consists of 13 residues. CDR3 sequence: CASSLQPQETQYF. DNA of the CDR3: TGTGCCAGCAGCTTGCAGCCCCAAGAGACCCAGTACTTC.

The chain carries TRBV5-6 and TRBJ2-7; 14 bases line up with TRBD2. The CDR3 contains 16 residues. CDR1 is SGHDT and CDR2 is YYEEEE in the germline V gene. With 0 bases clipped from V and 7 bases from J, the junction kept 6 bases outside the gene matches. The CDR3 spells CASSLVGLAGVWEQYF. The CDR3 coding sequence is TGTGCCAGCAGCTTGGTGGGACTAGCGGGAGTTTGGGAGCAGTACTTC.

The chain employs TRBV5-1 and TRBJ2-3; D not certain. Germline CDR1 and CDR2: SGHRS and YFSETQ. Trimming pared 4 bases from V and 5 bases from J, leaving 11 bases between. The CDR3 has 13 residues. The CDR3 region has the DNA TGCGCCAGCAGCCCGCAACAGTTAGATACGCAGTATTTT. Its protein product is CASSPQQLDTQYF.

The V gene is TRBV27, the J gene TRBJ2-7; D is unclear. The germline V gene encodes CDR1 MNHEY and CDR2 SMNVEV (reference sequence). The CDR3 is 16 residues long. Trimming left V 2 bases short and J 3 bases short, with 17 bases between. CDR3 amino acids: CASSLKVSAGYYEQYF. The CDR3 DNA follows: TGTGCCAGCAGTTTAAAGGTGAGCGCTGGATACTACGAGCAGTACTTC.

The gene calls are TRBV9 and TRBJ2-2, with D hard to call. V shed 4 bases and J shed 5 bases, with 9 bases lying between them. The CDR3 is 13 residues long. From germline, CDR1 is SGDLS and CDR2 YYNGEE. CDR3 in amino acids: CASSTKRTGELFF. Written as DNA, the CDR3 is TGTGCCAGCAGCACAAAGAGGACCGGGGAGCTGTTTTTT.

The gene calls are TRBV5-4 and TRBJ2-5; 12 bases are a match to TRBD1. Unmatched junction bases numbered 5, after V lost 4 bases and J lost 4 bases. The germline gives CDR1 SGHNT, CDR2 YYREEE (reference sequence). CDR3 length: 15 residues. CDR3 residues: CASSAGTGGPETQYF. The CDR3 region has the DNA TGTGCCAGCAGCGCTGGGACAGGGGGCCCAGAGACCCAGTACTTC.

The CDR3 spells CASSLEGRVEEAFF. The CDR3 DNA follows: TGTGCCAGTAGTCTTGAGGGGCGGGTAGAGGAGGCTTTCTTT. This sequence joins TRBV19 and TRBJ1-1; D is perhaps TRBD1 (5 bases). V dropped 5 bases and J dropped 11 bases, with 21 bases sitting between them. Germline lookup yields CDR1 LNHDA and CDR2 SQIVND (reference sequence). The CDR3 is 14 residues long.

The CDR3 region is CASSLALAGGTYNEQFF. The CDR3 nucleotides read TGTGCCAGCAGCTTAGCGCTTGCTGGGGGTACCTACAATGAGCAGTTCTTC. This chain links TRBV7-8 with TRBJ2-1, with D tentatively TRBD1 or TRBD2 (5 bases each). CDR3 length: 17 amino acids. CDR1 SGHVS and CDR2 FQNEAQ come from the germline V gene. Trimming removed 0 bases at V and 2 bases at J, with 14 bases between.

The V call is TRBV28, the J call TRBJ2-5, with 11 bases fitting TRBD2. The CDR3 length is 16 residues. Germline loops: CDR1 MDHEN, CDR2 SYDVKM. Unmatched junction bases numbered 6, after V lost 4 bases and J lost 2 bases. In DNA form, the CDR3 reads TGTGCCAGCAGTTCATCCCTAGCGGGAGGACAAGAGACCCAGTACTTC. It specifies CASSSSLAGGQETQYF.

The V gene is TRBV7-9, the J gene TRBJ1-2; the D gene is possibly TRBD1 (6 bases). CDR1 SEHNR and CDR2 FQNEAQ come from the germline V gene (reference sequence). The CDR3 contains 13 residues. Trimming removed 4 bases at V and 10 bases at J, with 16 bases between. DNA for the CDR3: TGTGCCAGCAGCTCCCCCGGACAGATGATCTACACCTTC. It translates to CASSSPGQMIYTF.

The chain recombines TRBV2 with TRBJ2-4; D remains unclear. CDR1 and CDR2 (germline): SNHLY, FYNNEI. The length of the CDR3 is 11 residues. The germline V and J ends were trimmed by 2 bases and 13 bases, with 9 bases remaining between them. CDR3 sequence (DNA): TGTGCCAGCAGTGAACAGTTTGTGCAGTACTTC. This sequence encodes CASSEQFVQYF.

The chain couples TRBV19 to TRBJ1-4; no reliable D call. The germline V and J ends were trimmed by 3 bases and 6 bases, with 11 bases remaining between them. Germline V gives CDR1 LNHDA, CDR2 SQIVND (reference sequence). This CDR3 is built from 14 residues. The CDR3 coding sequence is TGTGCCAGTAGTATTTTATATCCCGATGAAAAACTGTTTTTT. Translated, it gives CASSILYPDEKLFF.

V usage is TRBV28 and J usage is TRBJ2-7, with TRBD2 matching over 9 bases. V gave up 7 bases and J gave up 0 bases; unmatched junction bases: 1. Germline V CDR1 and CDR2: MDHEN, SYDVKM. The CDR3 spans 13 residues. CDR3 coding DNA: TGTGCCAGCAATAGCGGGAGCTCCTACGAGCAGTACTTC. Its protein is CASNSGSSYEQYF.

This CDR3 is CASSAGANRESRDGYTF. In nucleotides, the CDR3 is TGTGCCAGCAGCGCTGGTGCCAACAGGGAGAGTCGGGATGGCTACACCTTC. The rearrangement joins TRBV5-4 to TRBJ1-2, with D maybe TRBD1 (6 bases). Trimming took 4 bases from V and 6 from J, leaving 25 bases between them. The CDR3 contains 17 residues. Germline CDR1 reads SGHNT; CDR2 reads YYREEE (reference sequence).

The gene calls are TRBV6-1 and TRBJ2-3; D remains ambiguous. CDR1 is MNHNS and CDR2 is SASEGT in the germline V gene. Trimming took 6 bases from V and 6 from J, leaving 10 bases between them. CDR3 length: 12 residues. CDR3 residues: CASSMRSDTQYF. CDR3 DNA sequence: TGTGCCAGCAGCATGAGGTCCGATACGCAGTATTTT.

The chain joins TRBV18 to TRBJ2-7; D may be TRBD1 (5 bases). The germline V gene encodes CDR1 KGHSH and CDR2 LQKENI. This CDR3 has 15 residues. V was trimmed by 1 base and J by 2 bases, leaving 12 bases between them. The CDR3 sequence: CASSPQLTTAYEQYF. CDR3 nucleotide sequence: TGTGCCAGCTCACCACAGCTTACGACAGCCTACGAGCAGTACTTC.

The V gene is TRBV5-6, the J gene TRBJ2-3; D gene unclear. The germline V gene encodes CDR1 SGHDT and CDR2 YYEEEE. The CDR3 runs to 14 residues. The germline V and J ends were trimmed by 0 bases and 7 bases, with 12 bases remaining between them. CDR3 in amino acids: CASSLVPGSNTQYF. CDR3 nucleotide sequence: TGTGCCAGCAGCTTGGTCCCCGGATCGAATACGCAGTATTTT.

The chain employs TRBV6-6 and TRBJ1-1; D is ambiguous. CDR1 is MNHNY and CDR2 is SVGAGI in the germline V gene (reference sequence). CDR3 length: 13 residues. The germline V and J ends were trimmed by 4 bases and 0 bases, with 6 bases remaining between them. The CDR3 DNA sequence: TGTGCCAGCAGTTTTGCAGTGAACACTGAAGCTTTCTTT. This translates into CASSFAVNTEAFF.

In regard to this clone: This specimen includes other DNA sequences encoding the same CDR3. The rearrangement joins TRBV18 to TRBJ1-4; no definite D call. The germline CDR1 and CDR2 sequences are KGHSH and LQKENI. CDR3 length: 13 amino acids. V lost 0 bases, J lost 5 bases, and 4 bases lay in between. CDR3 residues: CASSPPNNEKLFF. DNA of the CDR3: TGTGCCAGCTCACCACCGAACAATGAAAAACTGTTTTTT. Using reference TRBV18 and TRBJ1-4 for the parts outside the CDR3, the full variable domain is NAGVMQNPRHLVRRRGQEARLRCSPMKGHSHVYWYRQLPEEGLKFMVYLQKENIIDESGMPKERFSAEFPKEGPSILRIQQVVRGDSAAYFCASSPPNNEKLFFGSGTQLSVL.

The chain has TRBV28 and TRBJ2-7; D not certain. With 2 bases removed from V and 2 bases from J, the gap between germline ends came to 10 bases. In germline, CDR1 is MDHEN, CDR2 SYDVKM. CDR3 length: 14 residues. This chain's CDR3 is CASSLGQPPYEQYF. The CDR3 DNA reads TGTGCCAGCAGTTTAGGGCAGCCCCCCTACGAGCAGTACTTC.

The gene calls are TRBV18 and TRBJ2-1; D remains unclear. The CDR3 consists of 14 residues. CDR1 and CDR2 (germline): KGHSH, LQKENI. With 5 bases removed from V and 3 bases from J, the gap between germline ends came to 11 bases. The CDR3 bases are TGTGCCAGCTCAGTCGAGCCTATCTACAATGAGCAGTTCTTC. Translation: CASSVEPIYNEQFF.

J is TRBJ1-1 and V is TRBV6-5; D gene unclear. The CDR3 is 15 amino acids. Germline V gives CDR1 MNHEY, CDR2 SVGAGI. V gave up 3 bases and J gave up 3 bases, with 14 bases separating them. The CDR3 loop is CASSYNGGRDTEAFF. The CDR3 DNA reads as TGTGCCAGCAGTTATAATGGTGGTCGTGACACTGAAGCTTTCTTT.

For the CDR3, the DNA is TGCGCCAGCAGCTTGGCGACTAGCTTCGAGACCCAGTACTTC. Its protein product is CASSLATSFETQYF. The V and J genes are TRBV5-1 and TRBJ2-5; 7 bases agree with TRBD2. The CDR3 consists of 14 residues. Germline V gene lookup returns CDR1 SGHRS and CDR2 YFSETQ. The trim removed 0 bases at V and 5 bases at J, leaving 4 bases unmatched.

The chain employs TRBV19 and TRBJ2-3, with 10 positions matching TRBD2. Trimming at V came to 10 bases and at J to 3 bases, leaving 10 bases not matched to a gene. The CDR3 totals 15 residues. Germline CDR1 LNHDA, CDR2 SQIVND (reference sequence). The CDR3 region is CATRPPGLATDTQYF. CDR3 DNA sequence: TGTGCCACCCGTCCACCGGGACTAGCGACAGATACGCAGTATTTT.

Worth noting for this clone: Other DNA sequences in this sample translate to the same CDR3. The V call is TRBV5-1, the J call TRBJ2-1; TRBD2 is a possible D gene (5 bases). This CDR3 spans 13 amino acids. Germline V gene sequence: CDR1 SGHRS, CDR2 YFSETQ. Trimming removed 1 base at V and 8 bases at J, with 10 bases between. The CDR3 sequence is CASSLRGSDEQFF. The CDR3 bases are TGCGCCAGCAGCTTGCGGGGTAGCGATGAGCAGTTCTTC. Supplemented by reference TRBV5-1 and TRBJ2-1, the full variable domain reads KAGVTQTPRYLIKTRGQQVTLSCSPISGHRSVSWYQQTPGQGLQFLFEYFSETQRNKGNFPGRFSGRQFSNSRSEMNVSTLELGDSALYLCASSLRGSDEQFFGPGTRLTVL.